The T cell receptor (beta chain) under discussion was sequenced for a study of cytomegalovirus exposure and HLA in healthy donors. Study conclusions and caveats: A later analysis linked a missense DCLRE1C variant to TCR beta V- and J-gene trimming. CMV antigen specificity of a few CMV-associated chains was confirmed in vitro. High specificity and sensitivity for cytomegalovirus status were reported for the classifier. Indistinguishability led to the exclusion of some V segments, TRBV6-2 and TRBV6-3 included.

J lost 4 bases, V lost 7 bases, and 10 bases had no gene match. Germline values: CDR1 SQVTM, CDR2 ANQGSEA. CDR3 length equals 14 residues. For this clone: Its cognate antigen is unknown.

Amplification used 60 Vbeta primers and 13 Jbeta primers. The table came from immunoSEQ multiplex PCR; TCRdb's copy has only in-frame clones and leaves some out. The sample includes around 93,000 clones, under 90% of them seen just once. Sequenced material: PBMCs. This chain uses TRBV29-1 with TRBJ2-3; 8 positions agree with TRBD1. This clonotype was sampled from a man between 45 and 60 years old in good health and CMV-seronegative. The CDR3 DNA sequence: TGCAGCGCCCACAGGGGGATGGGGGCAGATACGCAGTATTTT. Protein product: CSAHRGMGADTQYF.